Presented here are 14 T cell receptor beta chains from one specimen sequenced in a study of cytomegalovirus exposure and HLA in healthy donors. The PCR contained 60 Vbeta and 13 Jbeta primers. Here immunoSEQ multiplex PCR was the method, and the copy in TCRdb shows in-frame clones only, minus some. Among approximately 76,000 clones, 55% to 75% were seen once, and the ten largest hold around 6%. The sequenced sample consisted of PBMCs. These receptors all come from a young man in good health and CMV-seropositive.

In its sample, this clone was seen a few times. V is TRBV19 and J is TRBJ2-2; TRBD1 agrees at 9 bases. There are 15 residues in the CDR3. J lost 6 bases, V lost 6 bases, and 8 bases had no gene match. Germline CDR1 LNHDA, CDR2 SQIVND (reference sequence). DNA of the CDR3: TGTGCCAGTAGGGCGGGACAGGGTAACTCCGGGGAGCTGTTTTTT. Residues: CASRAGQGNSGELFF.

V is TRBV7-9 and J is TRBJ2-7, with D perhaps matching TRBD1 (6 bases). CDR3 length: 15 amino acids. The germline gives CDR1 SEHNR, CDR2 FQNEAQ (reference sequence). V shed 5 bases and J shed 7 bases, with 21 bases lying between them. Written as DNA, the CDR3 is TGTGCCAGCAGCGATTGGGGGCAGGTCGGAGGAGAGCAGTACTTC. Translated: CASSDWGQVGGEQYF.

This sequence joins TRBV5-6 and TRBJ2-3; 7 positions match TRBD2. With 4 bases clipped from V and 3 bases from J, the junction kept 5 bases outside the gene matches. This CDR3 has 14 residues. From germline, CDR1 is SGHDT and CDR2 YYEEEE. CDR3 nucleotide sequence: TGTGCCAGCAGCAAGATGCGGGAGACAGATACGCAGTATTTT. It codes for CASSKMRETDTQYF.

Only a few counts were recorded for this clone. V and J are TRBV2 and TRBJ1-6, with 8 bases identical to TRBD1. Germline V gene sequence: CDR1 SNHLY, CDR2 FYNNEI. The V segment lost 2 bases and the J segment 7 bases; nucleotides outside the gene matches: 7. This CDR3 has 16 residues. In DNA, the CDR3 is TGTGCCAGCAGTGAAAGGACAGGGACGACGAATTCACCCCTCCACTTT. Protein product: CASSERTGTTNSPLHF.

This clone was detected a few times. The J gene is TRBJ2-7, the V gene TRBV5-1, with 10 bases identical to TRBD1. Germline V gene sequence: CDR1 SGHRS, CDR2 YFSETQ. The CDR3 consists of 16 residues. V shed 3 bases and J 2 bases; nucleotides not matched to a gene: 8. Here the CDR3 DNA reads TGCGCCAGCAGCTGGGGGACAGGGGCGCCCCCCTACGAGCAGTACTTC. Its translation: CASSWGTGAPPYEQYF.

The rearrangement uses TRBV5-6 and TRBJ2-3, with TRBD2 identical over 7 bases. Germline CDR1 SGHDT, CDR2 YYEEEE. The CDR3 totals 14 residues. V was pared by 4 bases and J by 5 bases, with 7 bases of the junction left unmatched. The CDR3 coding sequence is TGTGCCAGCAGCCGGGGAGGGGCAGGAGATACGCAGTATTTT. This codes for CASSRGGAGDTQYF.

A note on this clone: The germline gene is not matched at one end of the junction; a read error may be the cause. The chain recombines TRBV7-9 with TRBJ1-2; 9 bases match TRBD1. The germline CDR1 and CDR2 sequences are SEHNR and FQNEAQ (reference sequence). There are 12 residues in the CDR3. The CDR3 sequence is CSSSRDRAGYTF. In DNA form, the CDR3 reads TGTTCCAGCAGCCGGGACAGGGCTGGCTACACCTTC.

This chain joins TRBV2 and TRBJ1-4, with D possibly matching TRBD1 (5 bases). CDR3 length: 15 amino acids. Germline V gene data show CDR1 as SNHLY and CDR2 as FYNNEI. Deletions cut 1 base from V and 0 bases from J, with 6 bases between. CDR3 bases: TGTGCCAGCAGTGAAGACAGGCCAACTAATGAAAAACTGTTTTTT. Translating it yields CASSEDRPTNEKLFF.

The rearrangement joins TRBV4-1 to TRBJ1-5; D is undetermined. The CDR3 totals 14 residues. Germline V gives CDR1 MGHRA, CDR2 YSYEKL. The V end was cut by 0 bases, the J end by 3 bases, with 6 bases between. DNA for the CDR3: TGCGCCAGCAGCCAAGACCAGGACAATCAGCCCCAGCATTTT. This sequence encodes CASSQDQDNQPQHF.

The gene calls are TRBV5-1 and TRBJ2-1; 7 bases map to TRBD2. J was trimmed by 0 bases and V by 4 bases; bases with no gene match: 1. Germline V gene lookup returns CDR1 SGHRS and CDR2 YFSETQ. The CDR3 contains 14 residues. The DNA for the CDR3 is TGCGCCAGCAGCGGGGGGGTCTCCTACAATGAGCAGTTCTTC. Its protein is CASSGGVSYNEQFF.

The chain employs TRBV4-3 and TRBJ1-5; D uncertain. The CDR3 sequence is 15 residues long. Germline lookup yields CDR1 LGHNA and CDR2 YSLEER. The germline V and J ends were trimmed by 0 bases and 6 bases, with 12 bases remaining between them. The CDR3 is CASSQDTHGRQPQHF. CDR3 bases: TGCGCCAGCAGCCAAGATACCCACGGTCGTCAGCCCCAGCATTTT.

This chain links TRBV2 with TRBJ2-4; weak D call: TRBD1 (6 bases). This CDR3 contains 14 residues. Germline assignment: CDR1 SNHLY and CDR2 FYNNEI. V gave up 5 bases and J gave up 1 base, with 9 bases separating them. In DNA, the CDR3 is TGTGCCAGCAGTCCTCAGGGGGCCAAAAACATTCAGTACTTC. Translation: CASSPQGAKNIQYF.

Only one count was recorded for this clone. The V and J genes are TRBV25-1 and TRBJ2-2; 7 bases fit TRBD1. The V segment lost 6 bases and the J segment 7 bases; nucleotides outside the gene matches: 5. Germline-derived CDR1 and CDR2 are MGHDK and SYGVNS. CDR3 length: 13 amino acids. The CDR3 nucleotides are TGTGCCAGCAGACGACAGGGTATCGGGGAGCTGTTTTTT. Its translation is CASRRQGIGELFF.

J is TRBJ1-1 and V is TRBV27, with D possibly being TRBD1 (5 bases). The germline V and J ends were trimmed by 1 base and 4 bases, with 19 bases remaining between them. The CDR3 consists of 17 residues. Germline CDR1 is MNHEY and CDR2 is SMNVEV (reference sequence). CDR3 amino acids: CASSLFFGTPGGTEAFF. The CDR3 nucleotides read TGTGCCAGCAGTTTATTCTTCGGGACTCCCGGCGGCACTGAAGCTTTCTTT.